These T cell receptor beta chains were read from a single sample in a study of response to subunit inactivated influenza vaccine. Using its own MiXCR run on the RT-PCR reads, TCRdb lists one record per CDR3 protein. This sample has some 200,000 distinct CDR3 sequences, with approximately 12% found just once. This sample was also put to use in a study of T cells expressing NK-cell markers.

The input for sequencing was CD8+ T cells sorted from PBMCs, taken 12 days after vaccination. The receptors were sampled from a man aged 50 to 59 who received an inactivated influenza vaccine. Both conserved end residues are part of each CDR3. Rows may omit the clone size; those that give it use once, few, many or a size class.

>few|TRBV7-9
CASSSWTGPHSGYTF
>few|TRBV6-2/TRBV6-3
CASSPVADTETQYF
>few|TRBV27
CASSFWGDSPLHF
>few|TRBV5-1
CASCDDNSPLHF
>NA|TRBV6-2/TRBV6-3
CASSSKSYEQYF
>few|TRBV7-6
CASSPAGALIGQYF
>few|TRBV24-1
CATSDLLSHTGELFF
>NA|TRBV29-1
CSVQELAEAFF
>NA|TRBV18
CASSPIPGEETQYF
>NA|TRBV6-1
CASSELGTSSYNEQFF
>many|TRBV7-2
CASSASGGYEQYF
>many|TRBV12-3/TRBV12-4
CASSLPAGNTGELFF
>NA|TRBV27
CASSFRGDQPQHF
>many|TRBV6-1
CASSKSGTGLTDTQYF
>NA|TRBV15
CATSRDLENNSPLHF
>few|TRBV13
CASSSRSGTRNNEQFF
>NA|TRBV10-1
CASSSGSTWNTEAFF
>many|TRBV10-3
CAIQGAPYEQYF
>few|TRBV12-3/TRBV12-4
CASSGPGAGANVLTF
>NA|TRBV10-3
CAISDFYKLGVGLTDTQYF
>few|TRBV12-3/TRBV12-4
CASSSSSGRGYNEQFF
>NA|TRBV7-9
CASRTSGVRGTDTQYF
>NA|TRBV7-9
CASSGGTGYTGELFF
>NA|TRBV5-6
CASSSGSPREQYF
>NA|TRBV5-5
CASSLAGLGSNQPQHF
>many|TRBV12-3/TRBV12-4
CASSFEDTGTNTEAFF